The 8 T cell receptor beta chains reported below all come from one sample, sequenced in a study of T cells in Graves' hyperthyroidism and ophthalmopathy. TCR beta CDR3 sequences were amplified from RNA transcripts. HTBI primers were employed in a first-round RT-PCR of the TCR CDR3. MiXCR, applied by TCRdb to the multiplex PCR reads, yields one record per CDR3 protein. The sample contains approximately 520,000 distinct CDR3 sequences, approximately 25% of which appear only once. The sequenced material came from blood. The receptors here all came from a woman under 40 with Graves' ophthalmopathy.

This clonotype was seen many times. The chain combines TRBV12-3 or TRBV12-4 with TRBJ1-2, with 7 nucleotides matching TRBD1. This CDR3 contains 14 residues. J lost 4 bases, V lost 6 bases, and 8 bases had no gene match. CDR3 sequence (DNA): TGTGCCAGCAGCGCCCGACAGGGCGGCTATGGCTACACCTTC. As protein: CASSARQGGYGYTF.

This clonotype was observed many times. The V gene is TRBV28, the J gene TRBJ1-2; D is ambiguous. Germline CDR1 is MDHEN and CDR2 is SYDVKM. V shed 6 bases and J shed 8 bases, with 19 bases lying between them. The CDR3 runs to 14 residues. The CDR3 region is CASRDFQKFAGYTF. The DNA of the CDR3 is TGTGCCAGCAGGGACTTTCAAAAATTTGCCGGCTACACCTTC.

With respect to this clonotype: A much larger clone lies a single base off, so this may be a read error. The chain has TRBV7-3 and TRBJ1-1; D gene ambiguous. Germline V CDR1 and CDR2: SGHTA, FQGTGA. V dropped 8 bases and J dropped 11 bases, with 21 bases sitting between them. The CDR3 spans 13 residues. The CDR3 bases are TGTGCCAGCTGCTCCCCGGGGTTGGTCGGTGCTTTCTTT. This gives the protein CASCSPGLVGAFF.

Many counts were recorded for this clonotype. This chain uses TRBV12-3 or TRBV12-4 with TRBJ2-6; D may match TRBD1 or TRBD2 (6 bases each). V was pared by 3 bases and J by 4 bases, with 10 bases between. CDR3 size: 15 residues. CDR3 sequence (DNA): TGTGCCAGCAGTTTTCGGGGGCCCGGGGCCAACGTCCTGACTTTC. Translating gives CASSFRGPGANVLTF.

The sample holds many counts of this clonotype. The genes are TRBV2 and TRBJ2-7; D unclear. Trimming stripped 1 base from V and 3 bases from J, with 7 bases between. CDR3 length: 13 amino acids. Germline V lookup: CDR1 SNHLY, CDR2 FYNNEI. CDR3 loop: CASSEDGNYEQYF. CDR3 in DNA: TGTGCCAGCAGTGAAGACGGAAACTACGAGCAGTACTTC.

This clonotype has at least ten counts. Germline and junction disagree at one end, which may indicate a read error. The V and J genes are TRBV12-3 or TRBV12-4 and TRBJ1-2; D gene uncertain. The CDR3 extends over 13 amino acids. This chain's CDR3 is CASRRTDKGGYAF. DNA for the CDR3: TGTGCCAGCAGGCGGACGGATAAGGGTGGCTACGCCTTC.

The CDR3 region has the DNA TGTGCCAGCTCACCACCTTCGGGGCCGAACACTGAAGCTTTCTTT. As protein: CASSPPSGPNTEAFF. The chain carries TRBV18 and TRBJ1-1; D may be TRBD1 (5 bases). Germline loops: CDR1 KGHSH, CDR2 LQKENI. The CDR3 is 15 residues long. V was pared by 0 bases and J by 1 base, with 9 bases between.

This clonotype was seen more than once but under ten times. The chain links TRBV11-2 to TRBJ2-5; 7 bases line up with TRBD2. The V gene's germline CDR1 is SGHAT and CDR2 FQNNGV. The CDR3 covers 16 residues. J lost 2 bases, V lost 2 bases, and 8 bases had no gene match. CDR3 region: CASSLRGGSVQETQYF. The CDR3 DNA reads as TGTGCCAGCAGCTTAAGGGGCGGGAGTGTACAAGAGACCCAGTACTTC.